The 27 T cell receptor beta chains below come from one sample, sequenced in a study of T cell clonality in common variable immunodeficiency. Produced via immunoSEQ multiplex PCR; TCRdb's table is partial and in-frame only. The specimen has about 33,000 clones, none found just once. The sample consisted of peripheral blood mononuclear cells. The receptors here all came from a person aged 18 to 70 in good health.

This clone was seen many times. The CDR3 end lies 3 residues beyond the end of the read and is filled in from the germline J gene. The V and J genes are TRBV2 and TRBJ2-2; TRBD1 might be the D (6 bases). The CDR3 loop spans 14 amino acids. CDR1 and CDR2 from the germline V gene are SNHLY and FYNNEI. Trimming removed 6 bases from V and 2 bases from J, with 10 bases in between. The DNA read from the CDR3 is TGTGCCAGCAGGTTCGGGACAAACACCGGGGAG. This gives the protein CASRFGTNTGE. The full CDR3 sequence reads CASRFGTNTGELFF.

As concerns this clone: The sequence runs out 3 residues before the end of the CDR3; the remainder is reconstructed from the germline J gene. The genes are TRBV30 and TRBJ1-2; D possibly corresponds to TRBD1 (5 bases). The length of the CDR3 is 15 residues. The V and J ends lost 5 bases and 1 base respectively, with 17 bases between them. From germline, CDR1 is GTSNPN and CDR2 SVGIG (reference sequence). The DNA read from the CDR3 is TGTGCCTGGGGCCTGACAGTTATTAGTAACTATGGC. Protein product: CAWGLTVISNYG. In full, the CDR3 reads CAWGLTVISNYGYTF.

This clone was seen at least ten times. The read comes to an end 3 residues before the CDR3 does, leaving the germline J gene to fill in the end. The chain links TRBV2 to TRBJ2-2; 10 bases line up with TRBD2. V was pared by 6 bases and J by 1 base, with 5 bases of the junction left unmatched. CDR1 SNHLY and CDR2 FYNNEI come from the germline V gene. This CDR3 comprises 16 residues. CDR3 residues: CASSLAGAGNTGELFF. The CDR3 bases that were read are TGTGCCAGCAGCCTAGCGGGAGCTGGGAACACCGGGGAG. Using reference TRBV2 and TRBJ2-2 for the parts outside the CDR3, the full variable domain is EPEVTQTPSHQVTQMGQEVILRCVPISNHLYFYWYRQILGQKVEFLVSFYNNEISEKSEIFDDQFSVERPDGSNFTLKIRSTKLEDSAMYFCASSLAGAGNTGELFFGEGSRLTVL.

This clone was recorded many times. Read data end 3 residues before the CDR3 end; the end is taken from the germline J gene. This rearrangement joins TRBV20-1 to TRBJ2-7; 12 nucleotides agree with TRBD2. Trimming removed 7 bases from V and 2 bases from J; junction bases left unmatched: 6. Per germline, CDR1 DFQATT and CDR2 SNEGSKA (reference sequence). This CDR3 has 14 amino acids. The sequenced part of the CDR3 DNA is TGCAGTGTTCTAGGACTAGCGGGAACCTACGAG. Encoded protein: CSVLGLAGTYE. The whole CDR3 region reads CSVLGLAGTYEQYF.

This clone was observed many times. The observed sequence ends 3 residues before the CDR3 terminus, with the missing tail filled in from the germline J gene. The V gene is TRBV7-9, the J gene TRBJ1-2, with 7 bases lining up with TRBD1. CDR1 is SEHNR and CDR2 is FQNEAQ in the germline V gene (reference sequence). The CDR3 sequence is 14 residues long. The part of the CDR3 DNA that was read is TGTGCCAGCAGCTTATCGTACAGGGGTTCCGGC. This sequence encodes CASSLSYRGSG. The whole CDR3 is CASSLSYRGSGYTF. Full variable domain (remainder filled in from reference TRBV7-9 and TRBJ1-2): DTGVSQNPRHKITKRGQNVTFRCDPISEHNRLYWYRQTLGQGPEFLTYFQNEAQLEKSRLLSDRFSAERPKGSFSTLEIQRTEQGDSAMYLCASSLSYRGSGYTFGSGTRLTVV.

This clone was counted ten times or more. The CDR3 end lies 3 residues beyond the end of the read and is filled in from the germline J gene. V is TRBV20-1 and J is TRBJ1-3, with 9 bases aligning to TRBD1. CDR1 is DFQATT and CDR2 is SNEGSKA in the germline V gene (reference sequence). The V segment lost 5 bases and the J segment 4 bases; nucleotides outside the gene matches: 6. CDR3 length: 14 amino acids. The chain's CDR3 is CSALDRGDGNTIYF. The CDR3 bases that were read are TGCAGTGCTTTGGACAGGGGAGACGGAAACACC.

This clone occurred many times. The CDR3 extends 3 residues past the end of the read, so its final part is completed from the germline J gene. The genes are TRBV20-1 and TRBJ2-5; 9 bases are shared with TRBD2. V shed 3 bases, J shed 1 base, and the junction held 6 bases outside the gene matches. This CDR3 has 15 residues. Germline assignment: CDR1 DFQATT and CDR2 SNEGSKA (reference sequence). Incomplete CDR3 DNA: TGCAGTGCTAGTTTAGCGGGAGTTGGCCAAGAGACC. It encodes CSASLAGVGQET. From start to end, the CDR3 is CSASLAGVGQETQYF.

This clone was seen ten or more times. The CDR3 end lies 3 residues beyond the end of the read and is filled in from the germline J gene. V usage is TRBV2 and J usage is TRBJ2-7; 7 bases line up with TRBD2. The CDR3 runs to 14 residues. V shed 6 bases and J 3 bases; nucleotides not matched to a gene: 8. In germline, CDR1 is SNHLY, CDR2 FYNNEI. The part of the CDR3 DNA that was read is TGTGCCAGCAGACCCGGGACTACACTCTACGAG. It specifies CASRPGTTLYE. The full CDR3 sequence reads CASRPGTTLYEQYF.

This clone has at least ten counts. Read sequence stops 3 residues before the CDR3 end, and the germline J gene provides the missing end. The chain joins TRBV30 to TRBJ1-5; D possibly corresponds to TRBD1 (6 bases). The CDR3 extends over 13 amino acids. The V end was cut by 4 bases, the J end by 4 bases, with 11 bases between. The germline CDR1 and CDR2 sequences are GTSNPN and SVGIG (reference sequence). The CDR3 loop reads CAWTQGSNQPQHF. The CDR3 DNA, read in part, is TGTGCCTGGACTCAGGGGTCTAATCAGCCC.

This clone occurred many times. The read terminates 3 residues before the CDR3 end, so the remaining end is supplied by the germline J gene. V gene TRBV19 combines with J gene TRBJ1-2; D is ambiguous. Germline V gene data show CDR1 as LNHDA and CDR2 as SQIVND (reference sequence). Trimming took 6 bases from V and 4 from J, leaving 12 bases between them. This CDR3 has 13 residues. The sequenced part of the CDR3 DNA is TGTGCCAGTAGCCCCTCAGAGTTCTATGGC. As protein: CASSPSEFYG. The entire CDR3 protein is CASSPSEFYGYTF.

This clone was seen more than once but under ten times. The read halts 3 residues ahead of the CDR3 end, with the missing end drawn from the germline J gene. The chain combines TRBV5-1 with TRBJ1-6; D is unresolved. V was cut by 0 bases and J by 9 bases, with 13 bases left in between. This CDR3 has 15 residues. Germline CDR1 is SGHRS and CDR2 is YFSETQ. The CDR3 protein is CASSLGTPPLSPLHF. The part of the CDR3 DNA that was read is TGCGCCAGCAGCTTGGGTACACCACCCCTTTCACCC.

This clone appeared many times. The missing CDR3 end, 3 residues past where the read stops, is filled in from the germline J gene. The J gene is TRBJ2-1, the V gene TRBV2; 8 nucleotides line up with TRBD1. Germline loops: CDR1 SNHLY, CDR2 FYNNEI. V dropped 6 bases and J dropped 5; count of bases not matched to a gene: 3. There are 13 residues in the CDR3. Incomplete CDR3 DNA: TGTGCCAGCAGAAAACAGGGGGACAATGAG. This codes for CASRKQGDNE. The complete CDR3 reads CASRKQGDNEQFF. Variable domain in full (rest from reference TRBV2 and TRBJ2-1): EPEVTQTPSHQVTQMGQEVILRCVPISNHLYFYWYRQILGQKVEFLVSFYNNEISEKSEIFDDQFSVERPDGSNFTLKIRSTKLEDSAMYFCASRKQGDNEQFFGPGTRLTVL.

Regarding this clone: The CDR3 end falls 3 residues outside the read, so it is completed with the germline J gene. This chain links TRBV5-1 with TRBJ2-5; 8 nucleotides align to TRBD2. The germline gives CDR1 SGHRS, CDR2 YFSETQ. Unmatched junction bases numbered 8, after V lost 4 bases and J lost 3 bases. This CDR3 is 15 amino acids long. The CDR3 DNA, read in part, is TGCGCCAGCAGCCCCCTAGCGGGTCCCGAAGAGACC. Protein sequence: CASSPLAGPEET. In full, the CDR3 is CASSPLAGPEETQYF. The entire variable domain, with the rest obtained from reference TRBV5-1 and TRBJ2-5, is as follows: KAGVTQTPRYLIKTRGQQVTLSCSPISGHRSVSWYQQTPGQGLQFLFEYFSETQRNKGNFPGRFSGRQFSNSRSEMNVSTLELGDSALYLCASSPLAGPEETQYFGPGTRLLVL.

In this sample, this clone turned up many times. The CDR3 end is not reached by the read, which stops 3 residues before it; the germline J gene fills it in. This chain joins TRBV10-1 and TRBJ1-5, with 9 bases fitting TRBD1. J was trimmed by 5 bases and V by 7 bases; bases with no gene match: 3. This CDR3 region has 13 residues. Germline-derived CDR1 and CDR2 are WNHNN and SYGVQD (reference sequence). The CDR3 loop is CASKDRGYQPQHF. The CDR3 bases that were read are TGCGCCAGCAAGGACAGGGGCTATCAGCCC.

This clone came up many times. The CDR3 end lies 3 residues beyond the end of the read and is filled in from the germline J gene. The chain has TRBV10-1 and TRBJ2-1; D perhaps matches TRBD1 (6 bases). Trimming cost V 4 bases and J 5 bases, with 15 bases left between them. CDR3 length equals 15 residues. Germline V gene sequence: CDR1 WNHNN, CDR2 SYGVQD (reference sequence). CDR3 residues: CASSAGTWGHNEQFF. The sequenced part of the CDR3 DNA is TGCGCCAGCAGTGCCGGGACCTGGGGGCACAATGAG.

As regards this clone: The read falls 3 residues short of the CDR3 end, and the missing part is taken from the germline J gene. The genes are TRBV19 and TRBJ1-2, with TRBD1 matching over 8 bases. The CDR3 extends over 15 amino acids. CDR1 is LNHDA and CDR2 is SQIVND in the germline V gene (reference sequence). V was pared by 5 bases and J by 2 bases, with 7 bases of the junction left unmatched. Incomplete CDR3 DNA: TGTGCCAGTAGTGGCCCCCGGACAGGGAACTATGGC. Residues: CASSGPRTGNYG. The complete CDR3 reads CASSGPRTGNYGYTF. Variable domain in full (rest from reference TRBV19 and TRBJ1-2): DGGITQSPKYLFRKEGQNVTLSCEQNLNHDAMYWYRQDPGQGLRLIYYSQIVNDFQKGDIAEGYSVSREKKESFPLTVTSAQKNPTAFYLCASSGPRTGNYGYTFGSGTRLTVV.

Points on this clone: Read sequence stops 3 residues before the CDR3 end, and the germline J gene provides the missing end. This chain connects TRBV18 to TRBJ1-1, with D possibly matching TRBD1 (5 bases). Germline V gene sequence: CDR1 KGHSH, CDR2 LQKENI. The CDR3 is made up of 16 amino acids. CDR3 in amino acids: CASSPPKIGASSEAFF. The covered CDR3 bases are TGTGCCAGCTCACCACCCAAAATTGGGGCGTCTTCCGAA.

With regard to this clone: The read ends 3 residues before the CDR3 terminus; that terminus is restored from the germline J gene. V is TRBV5-1 and J is TRBJ2-1; 12 nucleotides align to TRBD2. V was clipped by 3 bases and J by 8 bases; unmatched bases: 9. Germline V gene lookup returns CDR1 SGHRS and CDR2 YFSETQ. The CDR3 length is 16 residues. The CDR3 loop reads CASSSLTSGRNHEQFF. The CDR3 DNA, read in part, is TGCGCCAGCAGCTCGTTAACTAGCGGGAGGAACCATGAG.

The sample holds many counts of this clone. Read sequence stops 3 residues before the CDR3 end, and the germline J gene provides the missing end. This chain uses TRBV4-2 with TRBJ2-3, with a tentative D call TRBD2 (5 bases). This CDR3 has 15 amino acids. Trimming removed 1 base from V and 2 bases from J, with 10 bases in between. Germline CDR1 reads LGHNA; CDR2 reads YNFKEQ. The CDR3 reads CASSQGTSITDTQYF. The DNA read from the CDR3 is TGTGCCAGCAGCCAAGGGACTTCTATCACAGATACG.

This clone was seen repeatedly, ten times or more. The read finishes 3 residues shy of the CDR3 end, and the germline J gene is used to complete it. This rearrangement joins TRBV19 to TRBJ2-1; D gene unclear. CDR1 is LNHDA, CDR2 SQIVND, per germline (reference sequence). This CDR3 region has 12 residues. V was pared by 3 bases and J by 9 bases, with 9 bases between. The CDR3 reads CASSILVGEQFF. CDR3 DNA, as far as it was read: TGTGCCAGTAGTATTCTAGTTGGTGAG.

The table lists this clone with a few counts. The observed sequence ends 3 residues before the CDR3 terminus, with the missing tail filled in from the germline J gene. The sample contains more than one DNA sequence encoding this CDR3. This chain uses TRBV11-1 with TRBJ2-7; 8 bases are a match to TRBD1. The CDR3 length is 14 residues. The germline gives CDR1 SGHAT, CDR2 FQDESV (reference sequence). V gave up 3 bases and J gave up 1 base; unmatched junction bases: 2. The sequenced CDR3 bases are TGTGCCAGCAGCTTCCGACAGGGGTCCTACGAG. This translates into CASSFRQGSYE. The CDR3 in its entirety is CASSFRQGSYEQYF.

This clone was detected ten times or more. The read terminates 3 residues ahead of where the CDR3 ends, so the germline J gene completes it. The chain recombines TRBV6-1 with TRBJ1-2, with D uncertain. Per germline, CDR1 MNHNS and CDR2 SASEGT. The CDR3 extends over 15 amino acids. Trimming shortened V by 2 bases and J by 0 bases, and 10 bases separated the two germline ends. The sequenced part of the CDR3 DNA is TGTGCCAGCAGTGAATATAGCTTAACTAACTATGGC. Its translation: CASSEYSLTNYG. The full CDR3 reads CASSEYSLTNYGYTF.

This clone was recorded at least ten times. Read data end 3 residues before the CDR3 end; the end is taken from the germline J gene. The chain uses TRBV5-4 and TRBJ1-5, with D uncertain. V was cut by 1 base and J by 2 bases, with 4 bases left in between. The germline CDR1 and CDR2 sequences are SGHNT and YYREEE (reference sequence). This CDR3 contains 13 residues. The CDR3 DNA, read in part, is TGTGCCAGCAGCTTGCAGGGCAATCAGCCC. It specifies CASSLQGNQP. The complete CDR3 sequence is CASSLQGNQPQHF. Full variable domain (remainder filled in from reference TRBV5-4 and TRBJ1-5): ETGVTQSPTHLIKTRGQQVTLRCSSQSGHNTVSWYQQALGQGPQFIFQYYREEENGRGNFPPRFSGLQFPNYSSELNVNALELDDSALYLCASSLQGNQPQHFGDGTRLSIL.

This clone was observed many times. With the read ending 3 residues before the CDR3 end, the germline J gene is used to fill in that end. The chain employs TRBV19 and TRBJ1-6; TRBD1 aligns across 8 bases. J lost 7 bases, V lost 0 bases, and 8 bases had no gene match. CDR3 length equals 17 residues. Per germline, CDR1 LNHDA and CDR2 SQIVND (reference sequence). The CDR3 region is CASSIDSQGAQNSPLHF. The CDR3 bases that were read are TGTGCCAGTAGTATAGATTCGCAGGGGGCGCAAAATTCACCC.

In the case of this clone: The CDR3 end is not reached by the read, which stops 3 residues before it; the germline J gene fills it in. V and J are TRBV11-3 and TRBJ1-1; 10 nucleotides line up with TRBD1. CDR1 and CDR2 from the germline V gene are SGHNT and YENEEA. V lost 3 bases, J lost 4 bases, and 2 bases stayed unmatched. This CDR3 has 14 amino acids. The CDR3 DNA, read in part, is TGTGCCAGCAGCTTGGGACAGGGGCGCACTGAA. It specifies CASSLGQGRTE. The whole CDR3 region reads CASSLGQGRTEAFF.

There are many counts of this clone. CDR3 DNA (partial): TGTGCCTGGAACACAGGGTCCGGAAACACC. Its translation is CAWNTGSGNT. The whole CDR3 protein reads CAWNTGSGNTIYF. V gene TRBV30 combines with J gene TRBJ1-3; a weak D match, TRBD1 (6 bases). The read ends 3 residues shy of where the CDR3 ends; the end is completed using the germline J gene. The V end lost 4 bases, the J end lost 4 bases, and 11 bases lay between the germline ends. The germline V gene has CDR1 GTSNPN and CDR2 SVGIG (reference sequence). The CDR3 is 13 amino acids.

About this clone: The sequence runs out 3 residues before the end of the CDR3; the remainder is reconstructed from the germline J gene. The chain uses TRBV18 and TRBJ1-2; 8 nucleotides match TRBD1. CDR3 length: 14 residues. CDR1 is KGHSH and CDR2 is LQKENI in the germline V gene. CDR3 bases read: TGTGCCAGCTCACAAGAAGGAGGGACAGGAGGC. It encodes CASSQEGGTGG. From start to end, the CDR3 is CASSQEGGTGGYTF.